The sequence of this T cell receptor beta chain was determined in a study of beta chain features in type 1 diabetes. Every bit of the isolated RNA underwent reverse transcription, so sequencing read expressed TCRB transcripts. Assay used: immunoSEQ multiplex PCR; TCRdb lists only in-frame clones, some missing. The repertoire consists of 120,000 to 150,000 clones, with about 10% occurring once and the leading ten covering under 1.5%. CDR1 and CDR2 from the germline V gene are KGHSH and LQKENI. Trimming pared 3 bases from V and 4 bases from J, leaving 13 bases between. The CDR3 contains 15 residues. Many counts were recorded for this clone.

The chain recombines TRBV18 with TRBJ2-1; weak D call: TRBD1 (5 bases). The sample taken for sequencing was naive CD4+ T cells from blood. This receptor was obtained from a man aged 18 to 35 in good health. CDR3 sequence: CASSPPQVSYNEQFF. Here the CDR3 DNA reads TGTGCCAGCTCACCTCCACAGGTATCTTACAATGAGCAGTTCTTC.